This TCR beta chain came from a study of preoperative IRX-2 immunotherapy in early breast cancer. Here immunoSEQ multiplex PCR was the method, and the copy in TCRdb shows in-frame clones only, minus some. The table includes 30,000 or so clones, under 85% detected once. This clone appeared a single time. The CDR3 length is 15 residues. V lost 0 bases and J 7 bases, leaving 16 bases between the germline ends. Germline lookup yields CDR1 GTSNPN and CDR2 SVGIG (reference sequence). As to treatment: preoperative locoregional IRX-2 cytokine immunotherapy. This phase Ib study tested locoregional IRX-2 cytokine immunotherapy given before surgery.

This chain uses TRBV30 with TRBJ2-1, with TRBD1 as a possible D gene (5 bases). The sequencing here drew on lymph node tissue, taken from a patient treated with IRX-2 immunotherapy. The sequence derives from a human donor with breast cancer. For the CDR3, the DNA is TGTGCCTGGAGTGTGGCAGGGCCGGTGTGGAATGAGCAGTTCTTC. Its protein product is CAWSVAGPVWNEQFF.